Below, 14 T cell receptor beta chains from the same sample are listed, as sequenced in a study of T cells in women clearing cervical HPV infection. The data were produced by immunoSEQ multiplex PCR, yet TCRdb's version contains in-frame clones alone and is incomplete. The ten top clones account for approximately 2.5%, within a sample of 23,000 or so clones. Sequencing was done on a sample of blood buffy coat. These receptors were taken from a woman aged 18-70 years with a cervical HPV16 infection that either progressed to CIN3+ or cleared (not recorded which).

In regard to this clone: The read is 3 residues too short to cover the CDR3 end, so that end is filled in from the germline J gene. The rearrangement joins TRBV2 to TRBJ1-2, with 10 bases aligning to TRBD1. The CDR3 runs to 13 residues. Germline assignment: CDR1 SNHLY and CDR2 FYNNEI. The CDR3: CAGSTGGLISYTF. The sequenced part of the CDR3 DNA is TGTGCCGGATCGACAGGGGGCCTCATTAGC. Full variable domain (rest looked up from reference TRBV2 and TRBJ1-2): EPEVTQTPSHQVTQMGQEVILRCVPISNHLYFYWYRQILGQKVEFLVSFYNNEISEKSEIFDDQFSVERPDGSNFTLKIRSTKLEDSAMYFCAGSTGGLISYTFGSGTRLTVV.

The part of the CDR3 DNA that was read is TGTGCCAGCAGGGAACGGGACAGCAGAGTTGAA. Encoded protein: CASRERDSRVE. The entire CDR3 is CASRERDSRVEAFF. This rearrangement joins TRBV6-1 to TRBJ1-1; 7 nucleotides match TRBD1. Read data end 3 residues before the CDR3 end; the end is taken from the germline J gene. This CDR3 is built from 14 residues. CDR1 is MNHNS and CDR2 is SASEGT in the germline V gene. V dropped 6 bases and J dropped 7; count of bases not matched to a gene: 11.

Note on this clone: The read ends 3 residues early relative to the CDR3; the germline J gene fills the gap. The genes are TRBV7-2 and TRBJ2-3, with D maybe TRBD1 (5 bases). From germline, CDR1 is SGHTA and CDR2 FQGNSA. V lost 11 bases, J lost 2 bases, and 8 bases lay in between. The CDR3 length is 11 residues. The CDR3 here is CAGASTDTQYF. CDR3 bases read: TGTGCCGGGGCGTCCACAGATACG.

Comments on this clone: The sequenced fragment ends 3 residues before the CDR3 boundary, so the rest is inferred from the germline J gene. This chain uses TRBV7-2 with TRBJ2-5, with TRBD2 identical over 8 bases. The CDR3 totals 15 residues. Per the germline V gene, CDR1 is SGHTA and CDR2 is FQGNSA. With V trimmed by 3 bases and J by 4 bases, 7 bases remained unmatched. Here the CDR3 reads CASSFIVAGRETQYF. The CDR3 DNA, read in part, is TGTGCCAGCAGCTTTATCGTAGCGGGAAGAGAGACC.

The covered CDR3 bases are TGCGCCAGCAGCTTGGAGGGGACTACAGCCAAAAACATT. It encodes CASSLEGTTAKNI. The whole CDR3 sequence reads CASSLEGTTAKNIQYF. The rearrangement joins TRBV5-1 to TRBJ2-4; 7 bases map to TRBD2. The CDR3 is cut off 3 residues early in the read; its end comes from the germline J gene. Germline CDR1 and CDR2: SGHRS and YFSETQ. This CDR3 comprises 16 residues. Trimming took 0 bases from V and 0 from J; bases not matched to a gene: 3.

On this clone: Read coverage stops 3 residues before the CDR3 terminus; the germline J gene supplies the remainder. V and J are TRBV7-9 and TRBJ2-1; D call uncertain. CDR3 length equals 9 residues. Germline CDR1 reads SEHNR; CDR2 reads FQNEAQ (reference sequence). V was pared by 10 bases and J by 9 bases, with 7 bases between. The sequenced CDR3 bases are TGTGCCACCGGGTTTGAG. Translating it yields CATGFE. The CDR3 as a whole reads CATGFEQFF. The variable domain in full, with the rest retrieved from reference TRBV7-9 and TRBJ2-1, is DTGVSQNPRHKITKRGQNVTFRCDPISEHNRLYWYRQTLGQGPEFLTYFQNEAQLEKSRLLSDRFSAERPKGSFSTLEIQRTEQGDSAMYLCATGFEQFFGPGTRLTVL.

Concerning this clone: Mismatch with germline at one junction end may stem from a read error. The sequenced part of the CDR3 DNA is TGTGCCAGCGCACCCCCCCAGCAAGACCGGGACACCCGGGTAGGGACC. Translating it yields CASAPPQQDRDTRVGT. The full CDR3 is CASAPPQQDRDTRVGTQYF. V and J are TRBV18 and TRBJ2-5; D is possibly TRBD1 (6 bases). The CDR3 end is not reached by the read, which stops 3 residues before it; the germline J gene fills it in. From germline, CDR1 is KGHSH and CDR2 LQKENI. This CDR3 spans 19 amino acids.

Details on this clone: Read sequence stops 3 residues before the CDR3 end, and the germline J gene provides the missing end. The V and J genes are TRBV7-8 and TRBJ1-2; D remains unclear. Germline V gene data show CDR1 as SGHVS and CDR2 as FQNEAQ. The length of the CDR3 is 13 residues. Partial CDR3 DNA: TGTGCCAGCAGCTACGCAAGCTCCTACGAC. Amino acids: CASSYASSYD. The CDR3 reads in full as CASSYASSYDYTF.

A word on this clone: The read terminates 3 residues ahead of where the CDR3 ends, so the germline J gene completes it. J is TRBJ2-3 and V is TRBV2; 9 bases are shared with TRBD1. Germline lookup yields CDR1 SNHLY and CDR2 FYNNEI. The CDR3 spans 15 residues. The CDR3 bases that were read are TGTGCCAGCAGTGAAGCCGGGACAGGGCAAGAGACG. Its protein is CASSEAGTGQET. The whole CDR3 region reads CASSEAGTGQETQYF. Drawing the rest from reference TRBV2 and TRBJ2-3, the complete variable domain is EPEVTQTPSHQVTQMGQEVILRCVPISNHLYFYWYRQILGQKVEFLVSFYNNEISEKSEIFDDQFSVERPDGSNFTLKIRSTKLEDSAMYFCASSEAGTGQETQYFGPGTRLTVL.

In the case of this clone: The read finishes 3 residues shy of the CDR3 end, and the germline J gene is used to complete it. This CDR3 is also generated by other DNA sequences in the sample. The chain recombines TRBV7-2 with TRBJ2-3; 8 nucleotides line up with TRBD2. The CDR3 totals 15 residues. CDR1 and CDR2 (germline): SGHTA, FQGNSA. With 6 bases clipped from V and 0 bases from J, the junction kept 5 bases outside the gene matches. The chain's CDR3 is CASRSSGYSTDTQYF. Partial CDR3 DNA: TGTGCCAGCAGATCTAGCGGGTATAGCACAGATACG.

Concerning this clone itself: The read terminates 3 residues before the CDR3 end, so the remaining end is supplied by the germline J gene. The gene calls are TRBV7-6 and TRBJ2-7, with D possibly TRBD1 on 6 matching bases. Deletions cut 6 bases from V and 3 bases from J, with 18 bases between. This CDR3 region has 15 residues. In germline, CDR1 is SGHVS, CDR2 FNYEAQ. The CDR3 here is CASSSAYTGIYEQYF. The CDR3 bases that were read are TGTGCCAGCAGTTCCGCCTATACAGGGATCTACGAG.

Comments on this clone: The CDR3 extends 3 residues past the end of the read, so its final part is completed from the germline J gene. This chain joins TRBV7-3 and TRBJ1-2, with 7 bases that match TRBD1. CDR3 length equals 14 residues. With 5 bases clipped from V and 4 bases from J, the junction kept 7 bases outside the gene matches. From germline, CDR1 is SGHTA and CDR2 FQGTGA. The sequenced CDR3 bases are TGTGCCAGCAGCCGGGACAGAGTATCCTATGGC. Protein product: CASSRDRVSYG. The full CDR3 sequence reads CASSRDRVSYGYTF.

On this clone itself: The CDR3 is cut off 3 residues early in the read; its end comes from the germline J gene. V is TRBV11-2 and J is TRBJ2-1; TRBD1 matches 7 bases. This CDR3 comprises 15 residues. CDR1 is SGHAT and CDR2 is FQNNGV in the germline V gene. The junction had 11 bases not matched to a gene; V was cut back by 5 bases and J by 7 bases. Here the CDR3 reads CASSTPGTVKNEQFF. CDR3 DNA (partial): TGTGCCAGCAGCACACCGGGGACAGTTAAGAATGAG.

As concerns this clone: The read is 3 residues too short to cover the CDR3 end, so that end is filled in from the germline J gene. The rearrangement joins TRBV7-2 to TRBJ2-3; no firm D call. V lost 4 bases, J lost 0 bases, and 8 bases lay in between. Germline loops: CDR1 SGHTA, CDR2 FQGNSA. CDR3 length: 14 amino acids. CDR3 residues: CASSSIMSTDTQYF. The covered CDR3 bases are TGTGCCAGCAGCTCTATTATGAGCACAGATACG.